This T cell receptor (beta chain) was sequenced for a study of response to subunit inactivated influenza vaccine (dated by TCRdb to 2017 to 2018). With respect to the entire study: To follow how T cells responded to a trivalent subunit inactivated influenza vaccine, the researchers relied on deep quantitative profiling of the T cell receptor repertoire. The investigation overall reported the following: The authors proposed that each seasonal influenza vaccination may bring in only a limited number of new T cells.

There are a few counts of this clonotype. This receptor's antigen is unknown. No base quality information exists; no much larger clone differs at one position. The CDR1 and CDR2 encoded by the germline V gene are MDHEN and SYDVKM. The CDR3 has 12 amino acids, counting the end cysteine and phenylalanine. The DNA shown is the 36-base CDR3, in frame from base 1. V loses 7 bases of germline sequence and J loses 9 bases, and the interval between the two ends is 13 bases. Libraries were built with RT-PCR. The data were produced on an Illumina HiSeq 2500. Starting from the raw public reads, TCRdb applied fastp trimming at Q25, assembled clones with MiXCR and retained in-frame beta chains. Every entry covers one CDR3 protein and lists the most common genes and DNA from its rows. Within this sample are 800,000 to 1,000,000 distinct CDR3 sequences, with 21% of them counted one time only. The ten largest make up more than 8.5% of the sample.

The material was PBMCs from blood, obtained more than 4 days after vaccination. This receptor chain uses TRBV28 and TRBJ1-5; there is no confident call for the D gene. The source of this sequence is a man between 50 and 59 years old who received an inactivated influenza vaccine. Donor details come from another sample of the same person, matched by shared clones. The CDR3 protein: CASTQAQSPQHF. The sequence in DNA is TGTGCCAGCACCCAAGCACAATCGCCCCAGCATTTT.